This TCR beta chain was documented in a study of PD-L1 blockade in urothelial cancer. Study-level information: The study recovered a median of roughly 140,000 T cells per blood sample.

Here immunoSEQ multiplex PCR was the method, and the copy in TCRdb shows in-frame clones only, minus some. This table holds 38,000 or so clones, approximately 84% found once. Time point specified: peripheral blood 6 weeks after treatment start. V lost 4 bases and J lost 2, with 6 bases in between. Germline V CDR1 and CDR2: WSHSY, SAAADI. This CDR3 comprises 13 residues. The receptor comes from a man between 70 and 80 years old with urothelial cancer. The chain recombines TRBV10-2 with TRBJ1-3; maybe TRBD1 (5 bases). Sequencing used PBMCs, obtained around atezolizumab (anti-PD-L1) treatment. The CDR3 is CASSGTTGNTIYF. The CDR3 DNA sequence: TGCGCCAGCAGTGGGACAACTGGAAACACCATATATTTT.